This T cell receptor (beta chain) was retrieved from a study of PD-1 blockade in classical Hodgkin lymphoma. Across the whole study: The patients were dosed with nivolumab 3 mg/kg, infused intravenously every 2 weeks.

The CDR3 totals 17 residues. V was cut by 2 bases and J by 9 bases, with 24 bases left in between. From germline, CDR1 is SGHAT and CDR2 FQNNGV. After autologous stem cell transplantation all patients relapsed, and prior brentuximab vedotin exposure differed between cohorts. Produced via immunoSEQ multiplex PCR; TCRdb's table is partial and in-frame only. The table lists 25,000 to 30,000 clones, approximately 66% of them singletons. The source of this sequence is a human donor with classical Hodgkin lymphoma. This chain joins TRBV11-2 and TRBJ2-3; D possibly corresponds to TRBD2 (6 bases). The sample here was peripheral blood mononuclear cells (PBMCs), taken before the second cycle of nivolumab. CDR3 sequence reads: CASSLSLGERALGTQYF. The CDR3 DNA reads TGTGCCAGCAGCTTATCCCTTGGGGAGCGGGCCCTCGGGACGCAGTATTTT. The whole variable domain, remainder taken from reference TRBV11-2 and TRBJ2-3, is EAGVAQSPRYKIIEKRQSVAFWCNPISGHATLYWYQQILGQGPKLLIQFQNNGVVDDSQLPKDRFSAERLKGVDSTLKIQPAKLEDSAVYLCASSLSLGERALGTQYFGPGTRLTVL.